This T cell receptor beta chain was documented in a study of cytomegalovirus exposure and HLA in healthy donors. In the PCR, 60 Vbeta and 13 Jbeta primers were used. Measured with immunoSEQ multiplex PCR; TCRdb has only the in-frame clones, and not every one. Here the sample spans 150,000 or so clones, around 74% being singletons. Remarks on this clone: Its matching antigen is unknown.

Study-wide results and caveats: Immune exposure data for these donors was limited to CMV serostatus.

The sample taken for sequencing was PBMCs. The clonotype was recovered from a man between 18 and 35 years old in good health and CMV-seronegative.

CDR3 sequence (DNA): TGTGCCAGCAGCTTAGCGGGGGCTGCTGGTGGAGATACGCAGTATTTT. Translation: CASSLAGAAGGDTQYF. This sequence joins TRBV7-6 and TRBJ2-3; D might be TRBD1 (6 bases). Trimming shortened V by 0 bases and J by 5 bases, and 15 bases separated the two germline ends. The CDR3 has 16 residues. In germline, CDR1 is SGHVS, CDR2 FNYEAQ.